In this sample, the clone carrying this T cell receptor (beta chain) turned up a few times. Its antigen remains unknown. The sample belongs to a study of T cell repertoires in cytomegalovirus infection. Across the study: Researchers turned to recently identified HLA-C-restricted CMV epitopes as well as well-studied HLA-B-restricted ones. A matching HLA type, together with CMV infection, was signaled by public TCR beta signatures. Study observations and caveats: Based on cumulative public TCR beta family frequency, carriers of CMV plus the relevant HLA were identified.

The CDR3 totals 13 residues. Trimming pared 2 bases from V and 1 base from J, leaving 8 bases between. Germline assignment: CDR1 DFQATT and CDR2 SNEGSKA (reference sequence). TCRdb reprocessed the reads via MiXCR and lists one record per CDR3 protein. In the table there are about 51,000 distinct CDR3 sequences, 15% to 25% of which are singletons. This chain links TRBV20-1 with TRBJ1-1; D not resolved. The sample here was CD8+ T cells from cultured PBMCs, taken from culture after CMV antigen stimulation. The receptor was isolated from a human donor in good health (CMV status not recorded). Some clones in this sample may be carry-over from other donors' samples. The CDR3 reads CSARPDTNTEAFF. In nucleotides, the CDR3 is TGCAGTGCTAGACCAGACACGAACACTGAAGCTTTCTTT.